What follows are 32 T cell receptor beta chains derived from one specimen sequenced in a study of shared T cell receptors in the human thymus. Sequencing was performed with immunoSEQ multiplex PCR; in TCRdb, only in-frame clones are kept and a portion is missing. The sample lists hundreds of thousands of clones; more than 70% were seen once. The sample also formed part of further work on human thymus T cells.

The sequenced material came from thymocytes. All receptors derive from a boy in the first two years of life with a congenital heart defect.

This clone is a singleton in its sample. The rearrangement links TRBV30 to TRBJ1-2; 11 positions match TRBD1. Germline CDR1 GTSNPN, CDR2 SVGIG (reference sequence). The CDR3 length is 15 residues. V lost 4 bases to trimming and J lost 5 bases; unmatched junction nucleotides: 9. CDR3 region: CAWIRTGGIGYGYTF. Here the CDR3 DNA reads TGTGCCTGGATCCGGACAGGGGGCATAGGGTATGGCTACACCTTC. The full variable domain, rest sourced from reference TRBV30 and TRBJ1-2, is SQTIHQWPATLVQPVGSPLSLECTVEGTSNPNLYWYRQAAGRGLQLLFYSVGIGQISSEVPQNLSASRPQDRQFILSSKKLLLSDSGFYLCAWIRTGGIGYGYTFGSGTRLTVV.

This rearrangement joins TRBV27 to TRBJ2-2; 9 bases agree with TRBD1. CDR1 is MNHEY, CDR2 SMNVEV, per germline (reference sequence). V trimming: 5 bases; J trimming: 0 bases; junction bases outside the gene matches: 4. The CDR3 is 16 amino acids. The CDR3: CASSQWDRANTGELFF. The CDR3 nucleotides read TGTGCCAGCAGTCAATGGGACAGGGCGAACACCGGGGAGCTGTTTTTT.

This clone was observed a single time. The chain is built from TRBV4-3 and TRBJ2-7; TRBD2 aligns across 7 bases. CDR3 length: 15 amino acids. Looked up from germline, CDR1 is LGHNA and CDR2 is YSLEER. The junction had 9 bases not matched to a gene; V was cut back by 0 bases and J by 7 bases. The DNA of the CDR3 is TGCGCCAGCAGCCAAGAAAAGAGACTAGCTGGTGAGCAGTACTTC. This sequence encodes CASSQEKRLAGEQYF.

The sample holds a few counts of this clone. This chain connects TRBV4-3 to TRBJ2-2; tentatively, D is TRBD2 (5 bases). This CDR3 comprises 20 residues. Per germline, CDR1 LGHNA and CDR2 YSLEER. Trimming shortened V by 4 bases and J by 5 bases, and 29 bases separated the two germline ends. CDR3 residues: CASSPVSFLVGSVLTGELFF. CDR3 DNA: TGCGCCAGCAGCCCAGTCTCCTTCCTGGTGGGGAGCGTTCTGACCGGGGAGCTGTTTTTT.

The chain links TRBV4-3 to TRBJ2-1; 11 bases are a match to TRBD2. Germline loops: CDR1 LGHNA, CDR2 YSLEER. V gave up 0 bases and J gave up 0 bases; unmatched junction bases: 7. The CDR3 contains 19 residues. The CDR3 spells CASSQEGSGRESSYNEQFF. The CDR3 DNA follows: TGCGCCAGCAGCCAAGAGGGTAGCGGGAGGGAAAGCTCCTACAATGAGCAGTTCTTC.

The chain combines TRBV7-9 with TRBJ1-1; D unresolved. The CDR3 runs to 15 residues. V gave up 7 bases and J gave up 3 bases, with 18 bases separating them. CDR1 is SEHNR and CDR2 is FQNEAQ in the germline V gene (reference sequence). This CDR3 reads CASNELNGGHTEAFF. Here the CDR3 DNA reads TGTGCCAGCAACGAATTGAACGGAGGTCACACTGAAGCTTTCTTT.

The J gene is TRBJ1-5, the V gene TRBV2; 8 bases align to TRBD1. V lost 5 bases, J lost 9 bases, and 12 bases stayed unmatched. There are 15 residues in the CDR3. Per germline, CDR1 SNHLY and CDR2 FYNNEI. The DNA for the CDR3 is TGTGCCAGCAGTCAGACAGGGGCAACCGTTTCGCCCCAGCATTTT. Translating gives CASSQTGATVSPQHF.

The chain is built from TRBV29-1 and TRBJ2-7; 8 bases line up with TRBD1. Germline CDR1 is SQVTM and CDR2 is ANQGSEA. The CDR3 runs to 12 residues. DNA of the CDR3: TGCACCCCGCCAGGGGGCGCCTACGAGCAGTACTTC. It codes for CTPPGGAYEQYF.

This clone is a singleton in its sample. The rearrangement uses TRBV27 and TRBJ2-3; tentatively, D is TRBD1 (6 bases). V lost 3 bases, J lost 5 bases, and 9 bases lay in between. CDR3 size: 13 residues. Germline assignment: CDR1 MNHEY and CDR2 SMNVEV (reference sequence). The CDR3 bases are TGTGCCAGCAGTTTGGTAGGGGGAGATACGCAGTATTTT. The encoded protein is CASSLVGGDTQYF.

This sequence joins TRBV6-6 and TRBJ1-5; the D is unclear. Germline CDR1 reads MNHNY; CDR2 reads SVGAGI (reference sequence). Trimming cost V 7 bases and J 0 bases, with 16 bases left between them. There are 16 residues in the CDR3. The CDR3 protein is CASTQNIPYSNQPQHF. The CDR3 bases are TGTGCCAGCACCCAGAACATACCATATAGCAATCAGCCCCAGCATTTT.

This clone was observed a handful of times. The CDR3 region has the DNA TGTGCCAGCAGTTACTCGGTAGGAGTCCAAGAGACCCAGTACTTC. Translation gives CASSYSVGVQETQYF. The chain couples TRBV6-5 to TRBJ2-5; D gene ambiguous. Germline assignment: CDR1 MNHEY and CDR2 SVGAGI. Trimming removed 0 bases at V and 1 base at J, with 9 bases between. The length of the CDR3 is 15 residues.

This clone was recorded only once. The chain recombines TRBV10-3 with TRBJ1-2; TRBD1 aligns across 9 bases. With V trimmed by 3 bases and J by 8 bases, 7 bases remained unmatched. Germline V gene data show CDR1 as ENHRY and CDR2 as SYGVKD. CDR3 length: 14 residues. CDR3 amino acids: CAISDKDRGLGYTF. The CDR3 coding sequence is TGTGCCATCAGTGATAAGGACAGGGGATTAGGCTACACCTTC.

V is TRBV4-3 and J is TRBJ2-7, with a weak D call TRBD2 (6 bases). Trimming left V 4 bases short and J 9 bases short, with 13 bases between. This CDR3 comprises 12 residues. Germline V gene data show CDR1 as LGHNA and CDR2 as YSLEER. The CDR3 reads CASSPGTGRQYF. The DNA of the CDR3 is TGCGCCAGCAGCCCCGGGACTGGGAGGCAGTACTTC.

The chain carries TRBV28 and TRBJ1-1; D might be TRBD1 (5 bases). The CDR3 has 14 residues. Germline V gene data show CDR1 as MDHEN and CDR2 as SYDVKM. Trimming cost V 6 bases and J 1 base, with 12 bases left between them. The CDR3 coding sequence is TGTGCCAGCAGCCACACAGGAGAGAACACTGAAGCTTTCTTT. Translation: CASSHTGENTEAFF.

The gene calls are TRBV6-5 and TRBJ1-1; 9 bases line up with TRBD1. The CDR3 contains 15 residues. After removal of 6 bases from V and 6 bases from J, the junction contained 11 bases not matched to a gene. Germline V lookup: CDR1 MNHEY, CDR2 SVGAGI. CDR3 coding DNA: TGTGCCAGCAGGAGCTACAGGGGGCTGTACGCTGAAGCTTTCTTT. It yields the protein CASRSYRGLYAEAFF.

This chain uses TRBV27 with TRBJ2-5, with 13 positions matching TRBD2. Unmatched junction bases numbered 11, after V lost 5 bases and J lost 2 bases. Germline CDR1 reads MNHEY; CDR2 reads SMNVEV (reference sequence). This CDR3 comprises 18 residues. The CDR3 nucleotides are TGTGCCAGCAGTCCGGGGACTAGCGGGGACCAACTACAAGAGACCCAGTACTTC. The encoded protein is CASSPGTSGDQLQETQYF.

The chain joins TRBV6-4 to TRBJ1-2; the match to TRBD1 covers 8 bases. The J segment lost 5 bases and the V segment lost 8 bases, leaving 13 bases of the junction unmatched. The CDR3 is made up of 15 amino acids. CDR1 is MRHNA and CDR2 is SNTAGT in the germline V gene. This chain's CDR3 is CASRGFHRGVYGYTF. CDR3 coding DNA: TGTGCCAGCCGCGGCTTCCACAGGGGGGTATATGGCTACACCTTC.

V usage is TRBV7-9 and J usage is TRBJ2-1, with TRBD2 as a possible D gene (5 bases). The CDR3 is 16 residues long. Per germline, CDR1 SEHNR and CDR2 FQNEAQ (reference sequence). V was clipped by 4 bases and J by 4 bases, with 17 bases between them. As DNA, the CDR3 is TGTGCCAGCAGCTCAAGGACTCAAAGCCCATACAATGAGCAGTTCTTC. Translating it yields CASSSRTQSPYNEQFF. The full variable domain, with the rest looked up from reference TRBV7-9 and TRBJ2-1, is DTGVSQNPRHKITKRGQNVTFRCDPISEHNRLYWYRQTLGQGPEFLTYFQNEAQLEKSRLLSDRFSAERPKGSFSTLEIQRTEQGDSAMYLCASSSRTQSPYNEQFFGPGTRLTVL.

The chain joins TRBV28 to TRBJ2-1; TRBD1 matches at 9 bases. J lost 6 bases, V lost 6 bases, and 3 bases had no gene match. This CDR3 has 13 residues. Germline loops: CDR1 MDHEN, CDR2 SYDVKM. The CDR3 sequence: CASSTDRGNEQFF. The CDR3 DNA sequence: TGTGCCAGCAGCACGGACAGGGGCAATGAGCAGTTCTTC.

This clone is a singleton in its sample. The chain uses TRBV5-1 and TRBJ2-1; 13 bases are a match to TRBD2. The CDR3 contains 15 residues. Germline CDR1 SGHRS, CDR2 YFSETQ. The junction had 8 bases not matched to a gene; V was cut back by 6 bases and J by 8 bases. The CDR3 nucleotides read TGCGCCAGCATCCCGGGACTAGCGGGAACTCATGAGCAGTTCTTC. It encodes CASIPGLAGTHEQFF.

The rearrangement links TRBV19 to TRBJ2-2, with 13 bases that match TRBD2. Trimming cost V 0 bases and J 8 bases; bases outside gene matches: 6. CDR3 length: 17 residues. Germline V gene data show CDR1 as LNHDA and CDR2 as SQIVND (reference sequence). In nucleotides, the CDR3 is TGTGCCAGTAGTATAGACCCGGGACTAGCGGGAAAGGGGGAGCTGTTTTTT. The encoded protein is CASSIDPGLAGKGELFF.

There are a few counts of this clone. The V call is TRBV7-2, the J call TRBJ2-7; possible D gene TRBD1, 6 bases. The V end was cut by 7 bases, the J end by 6 bases, with 19 bases between. Germline assignment: CDR1 SGHTA and CDR2 FQGNSA. This CDR3 has 14 residues. CDR3 in DNA: TGTGCCAGCAAAAACGGGACAACAAACGGCGAGCAGTACTTC. This translates into CASKNGTTNGEQYF.

This clone showed up just once. V is TRBV30 and J is TRBJ1-2; no clear D. V dropped 4 bases and J dropped 13 bases, with 13 bases sitting between them. The germline V gene has CDR1 GTSNPN and CDR2 SVGIG (reference sequence). This CDR3 is 10 amino acids long. As DNA, the CDR3 is TGTGCCTGGAATGACACCGTGTTCACCTTC. Translation gives CAWNDTVFTF.

The rearrangement links TRBV28 to TRBJ1-3; weak D call: TRBD1 (6 bases). Per germline, CDR1 MDHEN and CDR2 SYDVKM. The CDR3 covers 14 residues. Trimming removed 6 bases at V and 2 bases at J, with 11 bases between. The CDR3 nucleotides are TGTGCCAGCAGGGGAGACAGGACTGGAAACACCATATATTTT. Residues: CASRGDRTGNTIYF.

V gene TRBV28 combines with J gene TRBJ1-1, with D possibly matching TRBD1 (6 bases). V lost 6 bases and J 0 bases, leaving 17 bases between the germline ends. The CDR3 sequence is 16 residues long. CDR1 and CDR2 from the germline V gene are MDHEN and SYDVKM. The CDR3, as DNA: TGTGCCAGCAGGATCAGGGGATCCTATGTGAACACTGAAGCTTTCTTT. Translated, it gives CASRIRGSYVNTEAFF. Looking up the rest from reference TRBV28 and TRBJ1-1 gives the full variable domain: DVKVTQSSRYLVKRTGEKVFLECVQDMDHENMFWYRQDPGLGLRLIYFSYDVKMKEKGDIPEGYSVSREKKERFSLILESASTNQTSMYLCASRIRGSYVNTEAFFGQGTRLTVV.

The chain recombines TRBV11-3 with TRBJ2-2; D is uncertain. The CDR3 is 16 amino acids. V was pared by 2 bases and J by 0 bases, with 10 bases between. CDR1 is SGHNT, CDR2 YENEEA, per germline. CDR3 amino acids: CASSLFSQANTGELFF. CDR3 in DNA: TGTGCCAGCAGCTTATTTTCCCAGGCGAACACCGGGGAGCTGTTTTTT.

The rearrangement joins TRBV7-6 to TRBJ1-2; 8 bases agree with TRBD1. CDR1 and CDR2 from the germline V gene are SGHVS and FNYEAQ. The ends lost 5 bases at V and 4 bases at J; junction bases unmatched: 6. This CDR3 is 14 amino acids long. The CDR3 reads CASSPRTGLYGYTF. The CDR3 DNA reads as TGTGCCAGCAGCCCTAGGACAGGGCTCTATGGCTACACCTTC.

The chain combines TRBV6-1 with TRBJ2-1; possibly TRBD2 for D (5 bases). CDR1 is MNHNS, CDR2 SASEGT, per germline. CDR3 size: 14 residues. V was pared by 10 bases and J by 6 bases, with 19 bases between. The CDR3 is CATTEFGGSNEQFF. The CDR3 DNA reads as TGTGCCACCACGGAGTTCGGTGGGAGCAATGAGCAGTTCTTC.

Here the CDR3 reads CATSRTTGKGNYGYTF. DNA of the CDR3: TGTGCCACCAGCAGGACGACAGGAAAGGGGAACTATGGCTACACCTTC. This rearrangement joins TRBV15 to TRBJ1-2; D may be TRBD1 (6 bases). Germline V lookup: CDR1 LNHNV, CDR2 YYDKDF (reference sequence). The CDR3 runs 16 residues. V dropped 3 bases and J dropped 2 bases, with 16 bases sitting between them.

This clone was detected once. The gene calls are TRBV27 and TRBJ2-2; TRBD1 aligns across 11 bases. The V segment lost 6 bases and the J segment 6 bases; nucleotides outside the gene matches: 27. The CDR3 contains 22 residues. Germline assignment: CDR1 MNHEY and CDR2 SMNVEV (reference sequence). The CDR3 protein is CASSTTPGQGAGAGRRAGELFF. For the CDR3, the DNA is TGTGCCAGCAGCACTACCCCTGGACAGGGGGCGGGAGCGGGCCGAAGGGCCGGGGAGCTGTTTTTT.

J is TRBJ2-4 and V is TRBV27; TRBD1 is a possible D gene (7 bases). V was shortened by 5 bases and J by 1 base, with 24 bases between the two germline ends. The CDR3 is made up of 19 amino acids. Germline V gene sequence: CDR1 MNHEY, CDR2 SMNVEV (reference sequence). CDR3 loop: CASSDPGWQGGGAKNIQYF. In DNA form, the CDR3 reads TGTGCCAGCAGTGACCCGGGATGGCAGGGGGGTGGGGCCAAAAACATTCAGTACTTC.

V and J are TRBV5-6 and TRBJ2-2, with TRBD2 matching 11 bases. CDR3 length: 16 amino acids. The germline V gene has CDR1 SGHDT and CDR2 YYEEEE. V dropped 4 bases and J dropped 1; count of bases not matched to a gene: 3. Here the CDR3 DNA reads TGTGCCAGCAGCCTGACTAGCGGGGTGAACACCGGGGAGCTGTTTTTT. Protein sequence: CASSLTSGVNTGELFF.